The present T cell receptor beta chain was sequenced within a study of neurological immune-mediated disorders. V was clipped by 3 bases and J by 6 bases; unmatched bases: 11. This CDR3 comprises 15 residues. Notes on the study in general: CDR3 amino acid sequences of expanded clones were not shared across subjects, a result suggesting private repertoires in all groups. The greatest TCR clonal expansion occurred in HTLV-1-associated myelopathy and the least in multiple sclerosis, which fell below healthy controls. Association with the multiple sclerosis repertoire cluster was not found for any clinical or MRI feature.

There are many counts of this clonotype. Antigen specificity is unknown. The unsorted libraries were made from 2 million PBMCs kept at -80 C. TCRdb used MiXCR to reprocess the 5' RACE reads, holding one entry per CDR3 protein. The table records 70,000 or so distinct CDR3 sequences, roughly 5.5% of them present only once. The rearrangement uses TRBV12-3 or TRBV12-4 and TRBJ2-7, with 7 bases fitting TRBD1. Sequenced input: PBMCs. The receptor's source is a woman aged 30 to 39 with multiple sclerosis. The CDR3 sequence: CASSFTRQGLSEQYF. CDR3 bases: TGTGCCAGCAGTTTCACCCGACAGGGTCTAAGCGAGCAGTACTTC.